A single sample gave rise to the 23 T cell receptor beta chains below, sequenced in a study of siplizumab effects on memory and regulatory T cells. Some clones are missing from TCRdb's copy, which holds only in-frame ones; the method was immunoSEQ multiplex PCR. The repertoire holds about 87,000 clones, about 94% seen once, with approximately 0.31% in the top ten. Sequences were obtained from non-Treg CD4+ T cells sorted from blood. Source of these receptors: a human donor in good health.

This clone was picked up one time. The genes are TRBV6-4 and TRBJ2-1; D remains ambiguous. V was pared by 6 bases and J by 11 bases, with 11 bases between. Germline V gene sequence: CDR1 MRHNA, CDR2 SNTAGT. The CDR3 has 11 residues. CDR3 in amino acids: CASRKDGKQFF. CDR3 bases: TGTGCCAGCAGAAAGGACGGTAAGCAGTTCTTC.

The gene calls are TRBV5-8 and TRBJ1-2, with D hard to call. This CDR3 comprises 14 residues. Looked up from germline, CDR1 is SGHTS and CDR2 is YDEGEE. V shed 4 bases and J shed 4 bases, with 14 bases lying between them. Written as DNA, the CDR3 is TGTGCCAGCAGCCGCACCGACACGAGCTATGGCTACACCTTC. Its translation: CASSRTDTSYGYTF.

A few counts support this clone. The V gene is TRBV4-3, the J gene TRBJ1-1; a weak D match, TRBD1 (5 bases). CDR3 size: 16 residues. Germline V CDR1 and CDR2: LGHNA, YSLEER. V dropped 1 base and J dropped 5 bases, with 17 bases sitting between them. The CDR3 loop reads CASSQVSGGGRTEAFF. The CDR3 DNA sequence: TGCGCCAGCAGCCAAGTTTCCGGTGGGGGACGGACTGAAGCTTTCTTT.

With regard to this clone: Distinct nucleotide sequences in the sample also encode this CDR3. The chain uses TRBV11-3 and TRBJ2-2; TRBD2 matches 10 bases. The CDR3 length is 15 residues. With V trimmed by 1 base and J by 4 bases, 0 bases remained unmatched. The germline V gene has CDR1 SGHNT and CDR2 YENEEA. In nucleotides, the CDR3 is TGTGCCAGCAGCTTAGGACTAGCGGGCACCGGGGAGCTGTTTTTT. Translated: CASSLGLAGTGELFF.

V is TRBV6-5 and J is TRBJ1-5, with D perhaps matching TRBD1 (6 bases). Germline CDR1 reads MNHEY; CDR2 reads SVGAGI. The CDR3 spans 15 residues. Trimming took off 5 bases at V and 0 bases at J, with 11 bases between the two ends. This chain's CDR3 is CASSPGQISNQPQHF. The CDR3 DNA follows: TGTGCCAGCAGTCCCGGACAGATTAGCAATCAGCCCCAGCATTTT.

The chain joins TRBV19 to TRBJ2-2; maybe TRBD2 (6 bases). V lost 3 bases and J 4 bases, leaving 12 bases between the germline ends. Per germline, CDR1 LNHDA and CDR2 SQIVND (reference sequence). The CDR3 is 15 amino acids. The CDR3 DNA sequence: TGTGCCAGTAGTATTCTTTGGGGGGTCACCGGGGAGCTGTTTTTT. The encoded protein is CASSILWGVTGELFF. The full variable domain, in which reference TRBV19 and TRBJ2-2 provide the parts outside the CDR3, is DGGITQSPKYLFRKEGQNVTLSCEQNLNHDAMYWYRQDPGQGLRLIYYSQIVNDFQKGDIAEGYSVSREKKESFPLTVTSAQKNPTAFYLCASSILWGVTGELFFGEGSRLTVL.

CDR3 region: CAWGRLAGITDTQYF. Here the CDR3 DNA reads TGTGCCTGGGGGAGGCTAGCGGGGATCACAGATACGCAGTATTTT. The V and J genes are TRBV30 and TRBJ2-3; 9 bases line up with TRBD2. This CDR3 has 15 amino acids. CDR1 GTSNPN and CDR2 SVGIG come from the germline V gene (reference sequence). After removal of 5 bases from V and 2 bases from J, the junction contained 8 bases not matched to a gene.

V is TRBV6-5 and J is TRBJ2-7, with 10 nucleotides matching TRBD1. The CDR3 covers 13 residues. Germline V CDR1 and CDR2: MNHEY, SVGAGI. V trimming: 6 bases; J trimming: 6 bases; junction bases outside the gene matches: 5. The CDR3 reads CASRRTGGFEQYF. The CDR3 nucleotides read TGTGCCAGCAGAAGGACAGGGGGATTCGAGCAGTACTTC.

The chain couples TRBV9 to TRBJ2-7; D unresolved. The CDR3 loop spans 14 amino acids. Germline V gene sequence: CDR1 SGDLS, CDR2 YYNGEE. V was clipped by 0 bases and J by 0 bases, with 7 bases between them. CDR3 bases: TGTGCCAGCAGCGTAGGGTCGGGCTCCTACGAGCAGTACTTC. Its protein product is CASSVGSGSYEQYF.

The J gene is TRBJ2-2, the V gene TRBV4-2; 12 bases match TRBD2. CDR1 and CDR2 (germline): LGHNA, YNFKEQ. The CDR3 runs to 16 residues. The V gene end was trimmed by 3 bases and the J gene end by 1 base; junction bases not matched to a gene: 0. The CDR3 nucleotides are TGTGCCAGCAGCCAGACTAGCGGGAGGAACACCGGGGAGCTGTTTTTT. Translation: CASSQTSGRNTGELFF.

This rearrangement joins TRBV10-3 to TRBJ1-5, with TRBD1 matching over 8 bases. V dropped 10 bases and J dropped 1; count of bases not matched to a gene: 9. Germline V gives CDR1 ENHRY, CDR2 SYGVKD. This CDR3 is 15 amino acids long. CDR3 protein: CATKGQEPSNQPQHF. The CDR3 DNA is TGTGCCACTAAGGGACAGGAACCAAGCAATCAGCCCCAGCATTTT.

This clone was seen once. The chain joins TRBV9 to TRBJ2-1; TRBD2 agrees at 13 bases. In germline, CDR1 is SGDLS, CDR2 YYNGEE. With 4 bases clipped from V and 4 bases from J, the junction kept 11 bases outside the gene matches. The CDR3 runs to 18 residues. The CDR3 region has the DNA TGTGCCAGCAGCTCAAATGGACTAGCGGGGGCTGGGTACAATGAGCAGTTCTTC. Translated, it gives CASSSNGLAGAGYNEQFF.

This clone was counted only a few times. The CDR3 spells CASSPGRGAAGIEQYF. Written as DNA, the CDR3 is TGTGCCAGCAGCCCGGGTCGGGGAGCGGCCGGGATCGAGCAGTACTTC. The chain joins TRBV5-4 to TRBJ2-7, with D maybe TRBD2 (5 bases). Germline V gene data show CDR1 as SGHNT and CDR2 as YYREEE (reference sequence). The CDR3 sequence is 16 residues long. V was pared by 4 bases and J by 6 bases, with 23 bases between. Based on the CDR3 plus reference TRBV5-4 and TRBJ2-7, the full variable domain is ETGVTQSPTHLIKTRGQQVTLRCSSQSGHNTVSWYQQALGQGPQFIFQYYREEENGRGNFPPRFSGLQFPNYSSELNVNALELDDSALYLCASSPGRGAAGIEQYFGPGTRLTVT.

The chain uses TRBV6-6 and TRBJ2-5, with 7 bases aligning to TRBD1. The J call may be wrong; the DNA end is better matched by TRBJ2-7. The CDR3 length is 13 residues. Germline CDR1 and CDR2: MNHNY and SVGAGI (reference sequence). CDR3 protein: CASSKRQGYEQYF. CDR3 bases: TGTGCCAGCAGTAAACGACAGGGCTACGAGCAGTACTTC.

This clone was seen once. V is TRBV6-1 and J is TRBJ2-5; the D is unclear. Germline V gives CDR1 MNHNS, CDR2 SASEGT. Trimming pared 6 bases from V and 5 bases from J, leaving 13 bases between. The CDR3 covers 13 residues. The CDR3 DNA follows: TGTGCCAGCAGAAGACCAGCTAGGGAGACCCAGTACTTC. Its protein product is CASRRPARETQYF.

J is TRBJ1-1 and V is TRBV5-1; no definite D call. This CDR3 comprises 15 residues. CDR1 is SGHRS, CDR2 YFSETQ, per germline. Trimming took 0 bases from V and 0 from J, leaving 9 bases between them. CDR3: CASSLATGVNTEAFF. The DNA of the CDR3 is TGCGCCAGCAGCTTGGCCACCGGGGTGAACACTGAAGCTTTCTTT.

The genes are TRBV19 and TRBJ2-1; 8 positions match TRBD2. The ends lost 8 bases at V and 3 bases at J; junction bases unmatched: 6. CDR1 is LNHDA, CDR2 SQIVND, per germline (reference sequence). The CDR3 consists of 14 residues. The CDR3 loop is CASHLAGFYNEQFF. DNA of the CDR3: TGTGCCAGTCACCTAGCGGGCTTCTACAATGAGCAGTTCTTC.

The rearrangement joins TRBV18 to TRBJ1-5, with D perhaps TRBD1 (6 bases). The germline V gene encodes CDR1 KGHSH and CDR2 LQKENI. The CDR3 runs to 16 residues. Trimming took off 4 bases at V and 0 bases at J, with 13 bases between the two ends. The CDR3 sequence: CASSLSTGNSNQPQHF. The CDR3 DNA reads as TGTGCCAGCTCACTATCGACAGGCAATAGCAATCAGCCCCAGCATTTT. Combining the CDR3 with reference TRBV18 and TRBJ1-5 gives the whole variable domain NAGVMQNPRHLVRRRGQEARLRCSPMKGHSHVYWYRQLPEEGLKFMVYLQKENIIDESGMPKERFSAEFPKEGPSILRIQQVVRGDSAAYFCASSLSTGNSNQPQHFGDGTRLSIL.

The gene calls are TRBV9 and TRBJ2-2; D possibly uses TRBD1 or TRBD2 (5 bases each). The CDR3 totals 17 residues. The V gene lost 0 bases and the J gene lost 0 bases, with 12 bases spanning the gap. CDR1 and CDR2 (germline): SGDLS, YYNGEE. As DNA, the CDR3 is TGTGCCAGCAGCGTAGGGGGGTACAGCACGAACACCGGGGAGCTGTTTTTT. Residues: CASSVGGYSTNTGELFF.

The rearrangement uses TRBV5-5 and TRBJ2-1; D gene ambiguous. This CDR3 has 13 residues. V lost 0 bases and J 1 base, leaving 2 bases between the germline ends. Germline V gene sequence: CDR1 SGHKS, CDR2 YYEKEE (reference sequence). CDR3 region: CASSLGSYNEQFF. In DNA form, the CDR3 reads TGTGCCAGCAGCTTGGGGTCCTACAATGAGCAGTTCTTC.

V is TRBV29-1 and J is TRBJ2-5; 9 nucleotides match TRBD1. The CDR3 has 13 amino acids. Per germline, CDR1 SQVTM and CDR2 ANQGSEA. Trimming removed 4 bases from V and 5 bases from J; junction bases left unmatched: 5. DNA of the CDR3: TGCAGCGTTGTGGGACAGGGTTCCGAGACCCAGTACTTC. Translation: CSVVGQGSETQYF.

V and J are TRBV30 and TRBJ2-3; D perhaps matches TRBD1 (6 bases). Trimming cost V 3 bases and J 6 bases, with 13 bases left between them. This CDR3 contains 13 residues. Germline lookup yields CDR1 GTSNPN and CDR2 SVGIG (reference sequence). CDR3 protein: CAWSRYRVDTQYF. Written as DNA, the CDR3 is TGTGCCTGGAGCCGTTACAGGGTGGATACGCAGTATTTT.

The V gene is TRBV7-6, the J gene TRBJ2-1; 11 bases fit TRBD2. V lost 2 bases and J lost 4; bases outside the gene matches: 1. The germline CDR1 and CDR2 sequences are SGHVS and FNYEAQ. CDR3 length: 15 amino acids. This CDR3 is CASSLSSGGYNEQFF. CDR3 bases: TGTGCCAGCAGCTTATCTAGCGGGGGGTACAATGAGCAGTTCTTC.